This T cell receptor beta chain comes out of a study of shared clonotypes between healthy human individuals. TCRdb's copy holds only in-frame clones and misses some; the assay was immunoSEQ multiplex PCR. This table has more than 2 million clones, roughly 95% appearing once. The CDR3 covers 12 residues. Germline CDR1 and CDR2: MNHNS and SASEGT. V gave up 2 bases and J gave up 6 bases, with 7 bases separating them. Sequenced sample: naive CD4+ T cells sorted from blood. Subset meaning: CD45RA+ positively selected. This TCR came from a man between 18 and 35 years old in good health. V and J are TRBV6-1 and TRBJ1-1; D unclear. The CDR3 bases are TGTGCCAGCAGTGAAATCCTTTCTGAAGCTTTCTTT. Its translation is CASSEILSEAFF.